The 21 T cell receptor beta chains listed next were all sequenced from one sample in a study of cytomegalovirus exposure and HLA in healthy donors. The study ran its PCR with 60 Vbeta and 13 Jbeta primers. TCRdb keeps only in-frame clones here, not all; method: immunoSEQ multiplex PCR. The sample carries around 99,000 clones, approximately 80% recorded once. Material for sequencing was PBMCs. These TCRs come from a male donor in good health and CMV-seronegative.

For the CDR3, the DNA is TGTGCCAGCAGTTCGAATGCCGGGACAGGCTACGAGCAGTACTTC. It translates to CASSSNAGTGYEQYF. This sequence joins TRBV27 and TRBJ2-7, with 8 bases fitting TRBD1. The CDR3 is 15 residues long. CDR1 and CDR2 (germline): MNHEY, SMNVEV (reference sequence). Losses at the gene ends were 4 bases for V and 3 bases for J; bases not matched to a gene: 8.

This clone was observed a single time. The chain has TRBV5-4 and TRBJ2-3, with 7 bases fitting TRBD2. There are 14 residues in the CDR3. CDR1 is SGHNT and CDR2 is YYREEE in the germline V gene (reference sequence). The ends lost 4 bases at V and 6 bases at J; junction bases unmatched: 8. This CDR3 reads CASSLTSFPDTQYF. The CDR3 DNA follows: TGTGCCAGCAGCCTGACTAGCTTCCCGGATACGCAGTATTTT.

The rearrangement uses TRBV27 and TRBJ1-2; 8 bases fit TRBD1. This CDR3 comprises 16 residues. V was pared by 2 bases and J by 6 bases, with 11 bases of the junction left unmatched. Germline assignment: CDR1 MNHEY and CDR2 SMNVEV (reference sequence). CDR3 nucleotide sequence: TGTGCCAGCAGTTTAGGTTCGGCAGGGGGCAGCGATGGCTACACCTTC. Translating gives CASSLGSAGGSDGYTF.

This clone appeared once. V and J are TRBV6-6 and TRBJ2-3, with a tentative D call TRBD2 (7 bases). V lost 7 bases and J lost 0, with 17 bases in between. This CDR3 has 16 residues. Germline-derived CDR1 and CDR2 are MNHNY and SVGAGI (reference sequence). CDR3 region: CASTHLGGPSTDTQYF. CDR3 DNA: TGTGCCAGCACCCACTTGGGGGGGCCTAGCACAGATACGCAGTATTTT.

V is TRBV30 and J is TRBJ2-2, with no clear D. Trimming took off 3 bases at V and 1 base at J, with 3 bases between the two ends. Germline CDR1 and CDR2: GTSNPN and SVGIG (reference sequence). The CDR3 sequence is 12 residues long. The CDR3 spells CAWSRNTGELFF. CDR3 nucleotides: TGTGCCTGGAGCAGGAACACCGGGGAGCTGTTTTTT.

The gene calls are TRBV5-8 and TRBJ1-2; 8 positions match TRBD1. Unmatched junction bases numbered 18, after V lost 2 bases and J lost 6 bases. The V gene's germline CDR1 is SGHTS and CDR2 YDEGEE. The CDR3 has 18 amino acids. CDR3 protein: CASSFRLRRVDRANGYTF. The CDR3 coding sequence is TGTGCCAGCAGCTTTAGATTAAGACGAGTGGACAGGGCGAATGGCTACACCTTC.

V usage is TRBV29-1 and J usage is TRBJ1-5; D uncertain. V gave up 5 bases and J gave up 0 bases, with 8 bases separating them. The V gene's germline CDR1 is SQVTM and CDR2 ANQGSEA. The CDR3 loop spans 13 amino acids. The CDR3 nucleotides are TGCAGCGTTCAGAGGGATAGCAATCAGCCCCAGCATTTT. It codes for CSVQRDSNQPQHF.

J is TRBJ2-1 and V is TRBV27, with TRBD2 matching 9 bases. CDR1 MNHEY and CDR2 SMNVEV come from the germline V gene (reference sequence). The CDR3 spans 15 residues. The J segment lost 0 bases and the V segment lost 10 bases, leaving 7 bases of the junction unmatched. CDR3 sequence (DNA): TGTGCCACGTCGACGCGGGAGGGCTCCTACAATGAGCAGTTCTTC. Its translation: CATSTREGSYNEQFF.

In its sample, this clone was seen a few times. The chain carries TRBV4-1 and TRBJ2-3; 7 bases agree with TRBD2. The germline CDR1 and CDR2 sequences are MGHRA and YSYEKL. The J segment lost 5 bases and the V segment lost 0 bases, leaving 5 bases of the junction unmatched. This CDR3 has 15 amino acids. This CDR3 reads CASSQERREKDTQYF. In DNA, the CDR3 is TGCGCCAGCAGCCAAGAACGGCGGGAGAAAGATACGCAGTATTTT.

This clone was counted only a few times. The chain recombines TRBV10-3 with TRBJ2-7, with 7 bases lining up with TRBD2. Trimming took 0 bases from V and 3 from J; bases not matched to a gene: 8. The CDR3 is 16 amino acids. Germline CDR1 reads ENHRY; CDR2 reads SYGVKD. CDR3 in amino acids: CAISESELADHYEQYF. The CDR3 region has the DNA TGTGCCATCAGTGAGTCAGAGCTAGCGGACCACTACGAGCAGTACTTC.

CDR3 DNA sequence: TGTGCCAGCAGTTTAAGAACCGACAGGTTTGTCTACACCTTC. This codes for CASSLRTDRFVYTF. The rearrangement joins TRBV27 to TRBJ1-2; TRBD1 is a possible D gene (6 bases). The CDR3 extends over 14 amino acids. CDR1 is MNHEY and CDR2 is SMNVEV in the germline V gene (reference sequence). Trimming shortened V by 2 bases and J by 10 bases, and 17 bases separated the two germline ends.

The chain links TRBV11-2 to TRBJ1-3; TRBD1 is a possible D gene (5 bases). V lost 0 bases and J lost 7, with 19 bases in between. CDR3 length: 17 amino acids. The germline CDR1 and CDR2 sequences are SGHAT and FQNNGV. This CDR3 is CASSLDRRTRIENTIYF. CDR3 DNA: TGTGCCAGCAGCTTAGATCGCAGGACACGGATTGAGAACACCATATATTTT. Full variable domain (rest looked up from reference TRBV11-2 and TRBJ1-3): EAGVAQSPRYKIIEKRQSVAFWCNPISGHATLYWYQQILGQGPKLLIQFQNNGVVDDSQLPKDRFSAERLKGVDSTLKIQPAKLEDSAVYLCASSLDRRTRIENTIYFGEGSWLTVV.

This clone was detected a few times. The chain couples TRBV29-1 to TRBJ1-3; D is possibly TRBD1 (5 bases). The CDR3 totals 16 residues. V was shortened by 2 bases and J by 0 bases, with 14 bases between the two germline ends. Germline CDR1 reads SQVTM; CDR2 reads ANQGSEA. This CDR3 reads CSVETGNPNSGNTIYF. CDR3 coding DNA: TGCAGCGTTGAAACAGGAAATCCGAACTCTGGAAACACCATATATTTT.

This clone was detected a few times. The V gene is TRBV7-8, the J gene TRBJ1-1, with TRBD1 matching over 8 bases. Per germline, CDR1 SGHVS and CDR2 FQNEAQ. The length of the CDR3 is 13 residues. V dropped 5 bases and J dropped 5; count of bases not matched to a gene: 4. The CDR3: CASSHRGGTEAFF. In DNA form, the CDR3 reads TGTGCCAGCAGCCACAGGGGGGGGACTGAAGCTTTCTTT.

The chain employs TRBV29-1 and TRBJ2-1; 7 bases are a match to TRBD1. CDR1 SQVTM and CDR2 ANQGSEA come from the germline V gene. Trimming at V came to 1 base and at J to 15 bases, leaving 12 bases not matched to a gene. CDR3 size: 13 residues. The CDR3 DNA reads as TGCAGCGTTGAAGGGCTTGGTGGGACAGCACCGTTCTTC. Its protein is CSVEGLGGTAPFF.

The gene calls are TRBV27 and TRBJ1-1; D gene uncertain. Trimming took off 0 bases at V and 5 bases at J, with 7 bases between the two ends. The V gene's germline CDR1 is MNHEY and CDR2 SMNVEV (reference sequence). This CDR3 spans 13 amino acids. Here the CDR3 reads CASSLSIRTEAFF. The CDR3 DNA is TGTGCCAGCAGTTTATCAATACGGACTGAAGCTTTCTTT.

The chain employs TRBV7-9 and TRBJ2-3; D is ambiguous. CDR3 length: 14 residues. Germline loops: CDR1 SEHNR, CDR2 FQNEAQ (reference sequence). V gave up 3 bases and J gave up 8 bases, with 15 bases separating them. For the CDR3, the DNA is TGTGCCAGCAGCTTTGATCTAGGTCGACGTACGCAGTATTTT. Its translation is CASSFDLGRRTQYF.

The chain carries TRBV29-1 and TRBJ2-1; possibly TRBD1 for D (6 bases). The CDR3 spans 12 residues. V was trimmed by 4 bases and J by 9 bases, leaving 13 bases between them. Germline loops: CDR1 SQVTM, CDR2 ANQGSEA. In DNA, the CDR3 is TGCAGCGTTGGCAGGGGCCCTGGTGAGCAGTTCTTC. Protein sequence: CSVGRGPGEQFF.

This clone was seen just once. A junction boundary mismatches the germline segment, possibly from a read error. The chain links TRBV5-1 to TRBJ2-5; D perhaps matches TRBD2 (5 bases). CDR3 length equals 14 residues. Germline CDR1 and CDR2: SGHRS and YFSETQ. The CDR3 loop is CASSLFPGEETRYF. The DNA of the CDR3 is TGCGCCAGCAGCTTGTTTCCCGGGGAAGAGACCCGGTACTTC.

Concerning this clone itself: In the same sample, other DNA sequences code for this CDR3. J is TRBJ2-7 and V is TRBV6-5; 8 positions match TRBD1. The CDR3 covers 14 residues. The V and J ends lost 6 bases and 3 bases, in that order; junction bases with no gene match: 7. Germline V gene data show CDR1 as MNHEY and CDR2 as SVGAGI. CDR3 residues: CASSPDRAGYEQYF. As DNA, the CDR3 is TGTGCCAGCAGCCCGGACAGGGCGGGCTACGAGCAGTACTTC.

With respect to this clone: Within the sample, other DNA sequences also encode this same CDR3. The chain uses TRBV5-6 and TRBJ1-3; unclear D gene. This CDR3 has 14 residues. V was trimmed by 0 bases and J by 0 bases, leaving 4 bases between them. The germline V gene encodes CDR1 SGHDT and CDR2 YYEEEE. CDR3 in amino acids: CASSLGGSGNTIYF. Here the CDR3 DNA reads TGTGCCAGCAGCTTGGGCGGCTCTGGAAACACCATATATTTT.